The clone carrying this T cell receptor (beta chain) appeared a single time. What it binds is not known. This sample was taken from a study of T cell repertoires in cytomegalovirus infection. Study information: Selection of CMV epitopes for the study included recently identified HLA-C-restricted and well-studied HLA-B-restricted ones.

V lost 0 bases, J lost 8 bases, and 12 bases lay in between. Per germline, CDR1 SGHDT and CDR2 YYEEEE. This CDR3 spans 14 amino acids. MiXCR, run by TCRdb on the reads, gives a single entry per CDR3 protein. Here the sample spans some 920,000 distinct CDR3 sequences, roughly 30% being singletons. V and J are TRBV5-6 and TRBJ2-1; D might be TRBD2 (5 bases). The sequenced sample was cultured CD8+ T cells from PBMCs, obtained from culture after CMV antigen stimulation. The TCR was taken from a human donor in good health (CMV status not recorded). Some clones in this sample may be carry-over from other donors' samples. In DNA, the CDR3 is TGTGCCAGCAGCTTGGCTAGCCCTATCCATGAGCAGTTCTTC. It encodes CASSLASPIHEQFF.